A single sample gave rise to the 9 T cell receptor beta chains below, sequenced in a study of CXCR3-negative and CXCR3-positive naive CD8 T cells. All TRB cDNA libraries came from 5' RACE performed with UMI labels. TCRdb reprocessed the 5' RACE reads, with one entry per CDR3 protein and no DNA. The sample has approximately 74,000 distinct CDR3 sequences. Sequenced input: naive CXCR3- CD8+ T cells from blood. The subset: CD45RO-CCR7+CD27+CD95- naive CD8+ T cells lacking CXCR3 (TNR3-). Receptor source: a human donor in good health. Some clones in this sample may be carry-over from other donors' samples.

The rearrangement joins TRBV13 to TRBJ2-5; there is no DNA to check the TCRdb D call of TRBD1. The CDR3 totals 15 residues. The V gene's germline CDR1 is PRHDT and CDR2 FYEKMQ (reference sequence). The CDR3 reads CASSPGGVRGETQYF.

V and J are TRBV28 and TRBJ2-5; without DNA, the TCRdb call of TRBD2 cannot be checked. The V gene's germline CDR1 is MDHEN and CDR2 SYDVKM. This CDR3 is built from 17 residues. The CDR3 protein is CASSGMTSGGYQETQYF. The variable domain in full, completed from reference TRBV28 and TRBJ2-5, reads DVKVTQSSRYLVKRTGEKVFLECVQDMDHENMFWYRQDPGLGLRLIYFSYDVKMKEKGDIPEGYSVSREKKERFSLILESASTNQTSMYLCASSGMTSGGYQETQYFGPGTRLLVL.

This chain joins TRBV7-6 and TRBJ2-2. Germline V gene data show CDR1 as SGHVS and CDR2 as FNYEAQ. The CDR3 extends over 14 amino acids. CDR3 protein: CASSLAGNTGELFF.

The chain combines TRBV5-1 with TRBJ2-3; TCRdb gives TRBD2 as the D gene, but with no DNA this cannot be confirmed. The CDR3 totals 16 residues. Per germline, CDR1 SGHRS and CDR2 YFSETQ. CDR3: CASSLSGTSGEDTQYF.

V and J are TRBV29-1 and TRBJ2-5. Germline assignment: CDR1 SQVTM and CDR2 ANQGSEA. This CDR3 contains 15 residues. The CDR3 is CSVEDSKILEETQYF.

This chain connects TRBV6-2 or TRBV6-3 to TRBJ2-1. Germline V gives CDR1 MNHEY, CDR2 SVGEGT. The CDR3 is 12 amino acids. The CDR3 sequence: CASAIGEYEQFF.

The gene calls are TRBV7-3 and TRBJ2-3. CDR1 is SGHTA, CDR2 FQGTGA, per germline. The CDR3 length is 11 residues. CDR3: CASSFGDTQYF.

This sequence joins TRBV29-1 and TRBJ2-7; the TCRdb D gene call, TRBD1, has no DNA to confirm it. CDR1 is SQVTM and CDR2 is ANQGSEA in the germline V gene. This CDR3 is built from 14 residues. The CDR3 protein is CSVEGGGGSYEQYF.

This chain joins TRBV7-8 and TRBJ1-5. Germline CDR1 and CDR2: SGHVS and FQNEAQ. CDR3 size: 14 residues. The CDR3 here is CASSLVNSNQPQHF.